This T cell receptor beta chain was documented in a study of blood T cell repertoires in COVID-19. The repertoire was sequenced with immunoSEQ multiplex PCR; TCRdb's copy has only in-frame clones and lacks some. The sample holds over 55,000 clones; 65% to 85% are singletons and the top ten take around 4%. V lost 1 base and J 7 bases, leaving 13 bases between the germline ends. The CDR3 length is 14 residues. Germline CDR1 and CDR2: SEHNR and FQNEAQ (reference sequence). This clonotype was sampled from a woman aged 40 to 50 with acute COVID-19. The material sequenced was PBMCs or T cells enriched from blood (not recorded which). The J gene is TRBJ1-2, the V gene TRBV7-9; maybe TRBD1 (5 bases). Written as DNA, the CDR3 is TGTGCCAGCAGCTTAGGCAGGGAAGAGGTTGGCTACACCTTC. Amino acid sequence: CASSLGREEVGYTF.